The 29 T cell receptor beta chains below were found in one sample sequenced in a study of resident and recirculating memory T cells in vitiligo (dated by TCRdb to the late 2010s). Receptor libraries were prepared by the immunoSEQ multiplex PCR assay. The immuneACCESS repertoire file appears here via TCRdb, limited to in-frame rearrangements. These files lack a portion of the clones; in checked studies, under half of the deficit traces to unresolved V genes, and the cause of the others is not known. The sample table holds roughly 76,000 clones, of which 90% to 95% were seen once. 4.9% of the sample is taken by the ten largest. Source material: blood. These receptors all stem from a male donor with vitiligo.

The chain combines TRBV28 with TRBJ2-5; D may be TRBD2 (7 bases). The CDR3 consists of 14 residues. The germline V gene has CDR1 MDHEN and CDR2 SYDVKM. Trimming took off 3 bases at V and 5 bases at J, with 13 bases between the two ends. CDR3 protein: CASSFGGRGETQYF. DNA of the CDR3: TGTGCCAGCAGTTTCGGGGGGCGCGGGGAGACCCAGTACTTC.

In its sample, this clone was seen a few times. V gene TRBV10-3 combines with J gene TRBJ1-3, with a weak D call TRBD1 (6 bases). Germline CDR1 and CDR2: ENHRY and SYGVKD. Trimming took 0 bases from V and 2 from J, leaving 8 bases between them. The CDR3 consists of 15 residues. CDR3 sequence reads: CAISESRGTGNTIYF. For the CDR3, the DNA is TGTGCCATCAGTGAGTCCAGGGGCACTGGAAACACCATATATTTT.

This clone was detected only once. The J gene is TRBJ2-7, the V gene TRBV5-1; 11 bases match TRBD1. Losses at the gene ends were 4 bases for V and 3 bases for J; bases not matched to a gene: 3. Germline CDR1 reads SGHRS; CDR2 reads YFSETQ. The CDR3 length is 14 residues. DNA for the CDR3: TGCGCCAGCAGCCCCGGGACAGGGGGCTACGAGCAGTACTTC. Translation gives CASSPGTGGYEQYF.

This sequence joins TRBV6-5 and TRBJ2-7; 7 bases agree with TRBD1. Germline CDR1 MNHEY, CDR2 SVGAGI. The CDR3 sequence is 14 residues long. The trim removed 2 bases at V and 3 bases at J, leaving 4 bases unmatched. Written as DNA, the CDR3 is TGTGCCAGCAGTTACCGGGACAGAAACTACGAGCAGTACTTC. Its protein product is CASSYRDRNYEQYF.

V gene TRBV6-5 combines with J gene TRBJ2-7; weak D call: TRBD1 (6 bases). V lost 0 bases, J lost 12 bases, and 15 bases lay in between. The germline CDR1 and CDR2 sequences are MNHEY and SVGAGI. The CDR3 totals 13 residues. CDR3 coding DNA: TGTGCCAGCAGTTACTCCCGACAGGCCAAGAGGTACTTC. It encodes CASSYSRQAKRYF.

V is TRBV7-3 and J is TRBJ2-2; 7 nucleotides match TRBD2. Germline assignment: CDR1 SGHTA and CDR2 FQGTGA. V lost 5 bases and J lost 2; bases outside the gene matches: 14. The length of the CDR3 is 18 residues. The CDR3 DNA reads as TGTGCCAGCAGCGGGCCACCAACGGGGAGGGGTAACACCGGGGAGCTGTTTTTT. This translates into CASSGPPTGRGNTGELFF.

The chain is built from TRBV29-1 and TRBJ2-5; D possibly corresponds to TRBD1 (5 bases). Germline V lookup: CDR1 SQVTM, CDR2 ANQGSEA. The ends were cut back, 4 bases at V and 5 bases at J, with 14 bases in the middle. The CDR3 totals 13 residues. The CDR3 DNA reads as TGCAGCGTTGGTACAGCAGGGCGGGAGACCCAGTACTTC. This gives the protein CSVGTAGRETQYF.

The CDR3 spells CASSVSSGGGFGANVLTF. The CDR3 DNA sequence: TGTGCCAGCAGCGTATCAAGCGGGGGGGGGTTTGGTGCCAACGTCCTGACTTTC. The chain is built from TRBV9 and TRBJ2-6; 10 bases match TRBD2. Per germline, CDR1 SGDLS and CDR2 YYNGEE. V was clipped by 1 base and J by 7 bases; unmatched bases: 11. The CDR3 consists of 18 residues.

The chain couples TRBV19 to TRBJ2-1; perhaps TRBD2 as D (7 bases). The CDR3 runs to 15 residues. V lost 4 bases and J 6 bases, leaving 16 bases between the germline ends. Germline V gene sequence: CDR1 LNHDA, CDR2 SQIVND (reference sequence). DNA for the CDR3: TGTGCCAGTAGTACCTTCGGGGGGCAGGGCAATGAGCAGTTCTTC. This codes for CASSTFGGQGNEQFF.

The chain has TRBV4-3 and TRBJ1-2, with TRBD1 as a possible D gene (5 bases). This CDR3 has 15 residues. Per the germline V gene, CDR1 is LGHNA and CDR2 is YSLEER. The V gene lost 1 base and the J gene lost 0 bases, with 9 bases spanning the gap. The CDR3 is CASSQGAGPNYGYTF. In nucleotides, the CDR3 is TGCGCCAGCAGCCAAGGGGCGGGACCTAACTATGGCTACACCTTC.

The CDR3 DNA reads TGTGCCAGCAGCTTGGCCCGGGGGGCCGACGAGCAGTACTTC. It translates to CASSLARGADEQYF. This chain uses TRBV5-4 with TRBJ2-7, with D perhaps TRBD2 (7 bases). The V end lost 0 bases, the J end lost 5 bases, and 12 bases lay between the germline ends. This CDR3 region has 14 residues. In germline, CDR1 is SGHNT, CDR2 YYREEE (reference sequence).

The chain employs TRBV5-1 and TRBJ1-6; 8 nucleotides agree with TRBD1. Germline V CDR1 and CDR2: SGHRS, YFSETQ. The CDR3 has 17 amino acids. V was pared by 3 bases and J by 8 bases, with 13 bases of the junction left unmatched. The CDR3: CASSSAPFGQGYSPLHF. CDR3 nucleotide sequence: TGCGCCAGCAGCTCCGCTCCTTTCGGACAGGGTTATTCACCCCTCCACTTT.

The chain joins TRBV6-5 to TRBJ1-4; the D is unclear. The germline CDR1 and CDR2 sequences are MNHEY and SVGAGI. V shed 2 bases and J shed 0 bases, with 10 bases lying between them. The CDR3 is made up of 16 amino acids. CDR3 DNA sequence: TGTGCCAGCAGTTACGAGGCGGCGGCAACTAATGAAAAACTGTTTTTT. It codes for CASSYEAAATNEKLFF.

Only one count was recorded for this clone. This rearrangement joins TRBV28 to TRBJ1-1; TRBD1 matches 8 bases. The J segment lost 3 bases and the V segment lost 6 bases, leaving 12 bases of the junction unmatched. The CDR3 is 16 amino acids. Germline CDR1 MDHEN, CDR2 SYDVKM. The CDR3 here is CASRSSGQGVDTEAFF. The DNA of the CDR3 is TGTGCCAGCAGGTCTTCAGGACAGGGCGTGGACACTGAAGCTTTCTTT.

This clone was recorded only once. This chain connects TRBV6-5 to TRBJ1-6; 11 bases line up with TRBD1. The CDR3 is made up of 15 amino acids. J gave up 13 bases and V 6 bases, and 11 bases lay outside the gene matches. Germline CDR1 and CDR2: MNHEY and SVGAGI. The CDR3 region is CASRLGQGAGMPLHF. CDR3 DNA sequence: TGTGCCAGCAGACTCGGACAGGGGGCGGGAATGCCCCTCCACTTT.

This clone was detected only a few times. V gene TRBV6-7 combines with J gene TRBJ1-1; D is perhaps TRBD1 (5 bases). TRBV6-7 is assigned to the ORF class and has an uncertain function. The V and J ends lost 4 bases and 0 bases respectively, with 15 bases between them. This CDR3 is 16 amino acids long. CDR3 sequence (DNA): TGTGCCAGCAGTTCCGCTAGTGGGGCCCTGAACACTGAAGCTTTCTTT. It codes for CASSSASGALNTEAFF.

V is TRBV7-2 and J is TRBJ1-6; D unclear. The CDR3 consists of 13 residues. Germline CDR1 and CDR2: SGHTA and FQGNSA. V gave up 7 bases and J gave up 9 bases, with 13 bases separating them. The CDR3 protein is CASTLRVGSPLHF. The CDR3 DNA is TGTGCCAGCACCCTAAGAGTTGGTTCACCCCTCCACTTT.

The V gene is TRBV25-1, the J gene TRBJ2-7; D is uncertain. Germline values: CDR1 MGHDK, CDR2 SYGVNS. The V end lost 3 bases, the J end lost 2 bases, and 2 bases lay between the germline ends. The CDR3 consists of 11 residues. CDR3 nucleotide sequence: TGTGCCAGCAGTGACACCTACGAGCAGTACTTC. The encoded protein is CASSDTYEQYF.

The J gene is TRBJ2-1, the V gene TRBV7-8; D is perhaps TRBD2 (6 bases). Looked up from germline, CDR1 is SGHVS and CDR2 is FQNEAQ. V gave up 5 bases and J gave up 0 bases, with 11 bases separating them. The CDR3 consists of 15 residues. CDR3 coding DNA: TGTGCCAGCAGCCTCGGGGGTGGCTCCTACAATGAGCAGTTCTTC. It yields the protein CASSLGGGSYNEQFF.

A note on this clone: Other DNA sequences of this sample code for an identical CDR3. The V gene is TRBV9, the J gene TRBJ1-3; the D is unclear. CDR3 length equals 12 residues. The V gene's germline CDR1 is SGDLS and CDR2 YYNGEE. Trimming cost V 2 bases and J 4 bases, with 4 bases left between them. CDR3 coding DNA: TGTGCCAGCAGCGTCCAGGGAAACACCATATATTTT. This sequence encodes CASSVQGNTIYF.

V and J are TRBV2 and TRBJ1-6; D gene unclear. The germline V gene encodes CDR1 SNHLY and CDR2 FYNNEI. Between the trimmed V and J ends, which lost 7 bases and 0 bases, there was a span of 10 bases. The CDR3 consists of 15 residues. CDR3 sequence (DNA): TGTGCCAGCAACACAGCTAACTCCTATAATTCACCCCTCCACTTT. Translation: CASNTANSYNSPLHF.

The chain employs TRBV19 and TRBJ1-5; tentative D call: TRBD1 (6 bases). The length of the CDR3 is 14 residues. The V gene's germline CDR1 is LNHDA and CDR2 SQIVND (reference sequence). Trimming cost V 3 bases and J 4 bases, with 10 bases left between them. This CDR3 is CASSIDRPNQPQHF. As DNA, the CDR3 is TGTGCCAGTAGTATCGACAGGCCTAATCAGCCCCAGCATTTT.

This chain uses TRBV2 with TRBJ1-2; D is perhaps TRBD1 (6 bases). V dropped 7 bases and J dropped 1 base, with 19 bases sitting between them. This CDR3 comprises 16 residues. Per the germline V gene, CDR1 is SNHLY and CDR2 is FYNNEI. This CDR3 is CASTRQDRGVNYGYTF. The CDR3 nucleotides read TGTGCCAGCACTCGACAGGATCGTGGAGTTAACTATGGCTACACCTTC.

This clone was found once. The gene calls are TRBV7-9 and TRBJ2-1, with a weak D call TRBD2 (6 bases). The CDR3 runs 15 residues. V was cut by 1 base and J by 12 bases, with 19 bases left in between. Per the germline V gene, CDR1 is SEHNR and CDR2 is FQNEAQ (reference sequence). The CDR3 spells CASSLVGRQGGSQFF. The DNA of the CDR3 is TGTGCCAGCAGCTTAGTAGGGCGGCAGGGAGGCTCGCAGTTCTTC.

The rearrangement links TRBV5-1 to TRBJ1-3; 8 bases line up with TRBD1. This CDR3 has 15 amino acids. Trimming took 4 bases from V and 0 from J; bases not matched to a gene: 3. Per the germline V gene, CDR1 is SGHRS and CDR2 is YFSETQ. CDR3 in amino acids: CASSRQGISGNTIYF. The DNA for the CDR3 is TGCGCCAGCAGCCGACAGGGGATCTCTGGAAACACCATATATTTT.

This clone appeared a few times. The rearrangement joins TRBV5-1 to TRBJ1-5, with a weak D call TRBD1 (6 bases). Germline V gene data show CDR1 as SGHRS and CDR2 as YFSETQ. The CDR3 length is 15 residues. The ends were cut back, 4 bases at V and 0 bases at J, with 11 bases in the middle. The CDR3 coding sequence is TGCGCCAGCAGCGAACAGGGTAATAGCAATCAGCCCCAGCATTTT. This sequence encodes CASSEQGNSNQPQHF.

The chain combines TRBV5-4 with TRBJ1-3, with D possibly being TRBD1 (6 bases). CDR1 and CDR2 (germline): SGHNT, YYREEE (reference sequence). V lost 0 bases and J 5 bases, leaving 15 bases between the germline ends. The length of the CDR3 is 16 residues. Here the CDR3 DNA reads TGTGCCAGCAGCTTGGTGGGGGCCGGTAGAAGAAACACCATATATTTT. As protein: CASSLVGAGRRNTIYF.

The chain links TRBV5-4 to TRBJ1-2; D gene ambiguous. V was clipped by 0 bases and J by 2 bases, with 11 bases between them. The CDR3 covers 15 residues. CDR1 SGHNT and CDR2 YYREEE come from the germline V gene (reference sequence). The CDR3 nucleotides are TGTGCCAGCAGCTTGGCCCGACGCGGGAACTATGGCTACACCTTC. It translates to CASSLARRGNYGYTF.

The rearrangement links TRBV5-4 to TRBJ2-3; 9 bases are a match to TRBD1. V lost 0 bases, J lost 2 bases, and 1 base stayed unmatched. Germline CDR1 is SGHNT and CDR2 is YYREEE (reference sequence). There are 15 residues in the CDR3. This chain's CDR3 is CASSLDRGLTDTQYF. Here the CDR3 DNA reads TGTGCCAGCAGCTTGGACAGGGGGCTCACAGATACGCAGTATTTT. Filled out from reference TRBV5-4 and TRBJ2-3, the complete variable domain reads ETGVTQSPTHLIKTRGQQVTLRCSSQSGHNTVSWYQQALGQGPQFIFQYYREEENGRGNFPPRFSGLQFPNYSSELNVNALELDDSALYLCASSLDRGLTDTQYFGPGTRLTVL.